The next 28 T cell receptor beta chains were all read from a single sample in a study of blood T cell repertoires in COVID-19. Assay: immunoSEQ multiplex PCR; the TCRdb copy retains only in-frame clones and omits some. The table records roughly 400,000 clones, nearly 90% of them present only once. The material sequenced was PBMCs or T cells enriched from blood (not recorded which). The receptors here all came from a woman aged 18-29 years who had been exposed to COVID-19.

The rearrangement uses TRBV18 and TRBJ1-3; D gene ambiguous. The V end was cut by 3 bases, the J end by 0 bases, with 15 bases between. CDR3 size: 17 residues. In germline, CDR1 is KGHSH, CDR2 LQKENI. As DNA, the CDR3 is TGTGCCAGCTCACCTAATATTACACCGCACTCTGGAAACACCATATATTTT. Protein sequence: CASSPNITPHSGNTIYF.

The chain recombines TRBV19 with TRBJ2-5; tentatively, D is TRBD2 (5 bases). The J call may be in error: the DNA end matches TRBJ2-7 better. In germline, CDR1 is LNHDA, CDR2 SQIVND (reference sequence). The CDR3 totals 13 residues. The CDR3 nucleotides read TGTGCCAGTAGTCACCCCGGAGGCTACGAGCAGTACTTC. Its protein product is CASSHPGGYEQYF.

As DNA, the CDR3 is TGTGCCAGCAGCCCACAGGGACAGACTAATTCACCCCTCCACTTT. Amino acid sequence: CASSPQGQTNSPLHF. The gene calls are TRBV7-2 and TRBJ1-6; 7 bases map to TRBD1. With 5 bases clipped from V and 6 bases from J, the junction kept 7 bases outside the gene matches. Germline-derived CDR1 and CDR2 are SGHTA and FQGNSA. The CDR3 is 15 amino acids.

The chain employs TRBV6-5 and TRBJ2-7; possibly TRBD1 for D (6 bases). The V end was cut by 10 bases, the J end by 7 bases, with 20 bases between. The germline V gene encodes CDR1 MNHEY and CDR2 SVGAGI. The CDR3 extends over 13 amino acids. CDR3 DNA sequence: TGTGCCACCACAGACAGGTCCCTTGGGGAGCAGTACTTC. Protein product: CATTDRSLGEQYF.

This sequence joins TRBV15 and TRBJ2-5; the D gene is possibly TRBD1 (5 bases). Germline CDR1 is LNHNV and CDR2 is YYDKDF (reference sequence). Trimming stripped 0 bases from V and 1 base from J, with 6 bases between. The CDR3 is 14 residues long. In nucleotides, the CDR3 is TGTGCCACCAGCAGAGACAGGGCCCAAGAGACCCAGTACTTC. Protein sequence: CATSRDRAQETQYF.

The V and J genes are TRBV7-2 and TRBJ1-5; tentative D call: TRBD1 (6 bases). This CDR3 has 15 amino acids. Trimming shortened V by 2 bases and J by 3 bases, and 11 bases separated the two germline ends. Looked up from germline, CDR1 is SGHTA and CDR2 is FQGNSA. The CDR3 nucleotides are TGTGCCAGCAGCTTAAAAGGGGGATCCAATCAGCCCCAGCATTTT. It yields the protein CASSLKGGSNQPQHF.

The chain carries TRBV28 and TRBJ2-7; a weak D match, TRBD1 (6 bases). Germline V lookup: CDR1 MDHEN, CDR2 SYDVKM. CDR3 size: 14 residues. V was shortened by 6 bases and J by 4 bases, with 16 bases between the two germline ends. The CDR3 protein is CASRWSRGRYEQYF. Written as DNA, the CDR3 is TGTGCCAGCAGGTGGTCCAGGGGCAGGTACGAGCAGTACTTC.

This clone was counted between two and nine times. The V call is TRBV10-2, the J call TRBJ2-1; 7 bases fit TRBD2. With 4 bases clipped from V and 1 base from J, the junction kept 4 bases outside the gene matches. Germline values: CDR1 WSHSY, CDR2 SAAADI. The CDR3 runs to 15 residues. CDR3 DNA sequence: TGCGCCAGCAGTGCCCTAGCGGATTCCTACAATGAGCAGTTCTTC. The encoded protein is CASSALADSYNEQFF.

A single count supports this clone. The chain is built from TRBV28 and TRBJ1-3; the D gene is possibly TRBD1 (6 bases). V dropped 6 bases and J dropped 4 bases, with 19 bases sitting between them. The CDR3 is 16 amino acids. CDR1 is MDHEN, CDR2 SYDVKM, per germline. This chain's CDR3 is CASSPQGKLAGNTIYF. DNA of the CDR3: TGTGCCAGCAGCCCACAGGGTAAATTGGCAGGAAACACCATATATTTT. Full variable domain (rest looked up from reference TRBV28 and TRBJ1-3): DVKVTQSSRYLVKRTGEKVFLECVQDMDHENMFWYRQDPGLGLRLIYFSYDVKMKEKGDIPEGYSVSREKKERFSLILESASTNQTSMYLCASSPQGKLAGNTIYFGEGSWLTVV.

The chain combines TRBV25-1 with TRBJ2-3; 11 bases align to TRBD1. With V trimmed by 7 bases and J by 4 bases, 4 bases remained unmatched. The V gene's germline CDR1 is MGHDK and CDR2 SYGVNS. The CDR3 is made up of 14 amino acids. CDR3 in DNA: TGTGCCAGCACCCCGGGACAGGGGGCAGATACGCAGTATTTT. It specifies CASTPGQGADTQYF.

The V and J genes are TRBV2 and TRBJ2-1; 9 bases align to TRBD1. The germline V gene has CDR1 SNHLY and CDR2 FYNNEI. V lost 1 base and J lost 7; bases outside the gene matches: 5. The CDR3 is made up of 15 amino acids. The CDR3: CASSEGTGEGNEQFF. The CDR3 DNA reads TGTGCCAGCAGTGAAGGGACAGGGGAGGGGAATGAGCAGTTCTTC. Using reference TRBV2 and TRBJ2-1 for the parts outside the CDR3, the full variable domain is EPEVTQTPSHQVTQMGQEVILRCVPISNHLYFYWYRQILGQKVEFLVSFYNNEISEKSEIFDDQFSVERPDGSNFTLKIRSTKLEDSAMYFCASSEGTGEGNEQFFGPGTRLTVL.

The chain uses TRBV27 and TRBJ1-1, with D possibly matching TRBD1 (5 bases). Germline V gene data show CDR1 as MNHEY and CDR2 as SMNVEV (reference sequence). V lost 2 bases and J lost 0, with 10 bases in between. This CDR3 region has 15 residues. The chain's CDR3 is CASSLGAGMNTEAFF. The CDR3 DNA follows: TGTGCCAGCAGTTTAGGAGCAGGGATGAACACTGAAGCTTTCTTT.

The chain joins TRBV4-3 to TRBJ2-7; weak D call: TRBD2 (7 bases). Deletions cut 0 bases from V and 1 base from J, with 16 bases between. The CDR3 loop spans 17 amino acids. The germline V gene has CDR1 LGHNA and CDR2 YSLEER. For the CDR3, the DNA is TGCGCCAGCAGCCAAGATCCCGCGGGGGCGGGTTCCTACGAGCAGTACTTC. Its protein is CASSQDPAGAGSYEQYF.

The chain is built from TRBV19 and TRBJ2-7, with a possible D match to TRBD2 (5 bases). The V end was cut by 3 bases, the J end by 0 bases, with 15 bases between. CDR1 and CDR2 (germline): LNHDA, SQIVND (reference sequence). CDR3 length: 16 amino acids. The CDR3 is CASSIGVGYSSYEQYF. The CDR3, as DNA: TGTGCCAGTAGTATCGGGGTAGGTTATTCCTCCTACGAGCAGTACTTC. The full variable domain, with the rest looked up from reference TRBV19 and TRBJ2-7, is DGGITQSPKYLFRKEGQNVTLSCEQNLNHDAMYWYRQDPGQGLRLIYYSQIVNDFQKGDIAEGYSVSREKKESFPLTVTSAQKNPTAFYLCASSIGVGYSSYEQYFGPGTRLTVT.

The chain carries TRBV4-1 and TRBJ1-1; the match to TRBD1 covers 10 bases. This CDR3 is built from 19 residues. The trim removed 3 bases at V and 5 bases at J, leaving 18 bases unmatched. Germline-derived CDR1 and CDR2 are MGHRA and YSYEKL. The CDR3 spells CASSHLPGQGTGEKTEAFF. The CDR3 DNA follows: TGCGCCAGCAGCCACTTACCGGGACAGGGGACGGGGGAGAAGACTGAAGCTTTCTTT.

Here the CDR3 DNA reads TGTGCCAGCAGCCGACGGACAGGGCTAAGCACAGATACGCAGTATTTT. Translating gives CASSRRTGLSTDTQYF. The rearrangement links TRBV3-1 (or the pseudogene TRBV3-2) to TRBJ2-3, with 8 bases lining up with TRBD1. Germline lookup yields CDR1 LGHDT and CDR2 YNNKEL (reference sequence). Trimming cost V 4 bases and J 0 bases; bases outside gene matches: 6. The CDR3 is 16 residues long.

This chain joins TRBV4-1 and TRBJ1-1, with D perhaps matching TRBD1 (6 bases). V lost 1 base and J 1 base, leaving 13 bases between the germline ends. This CDR3 region has 16 residues. Germline V CDR1 and CDR2: MGHRA, YSYEKL. CDR3 protein: CASSQVQGLENTEAFF. The CDR3 coding sequence is TGCGCCAGCAGCCAAGTACAGGGTCTGGAGAACACTGAAGCTTTCTTT.

The CDR3 loop is CASSSNNQPQHF. CDR3 sequence (DNA): TGTGCCAGCAGTTCAAACAATCAGCCCCAGCATTTT. The chain carries TRBV27 and TRBJ1-5; D is unresolved. With 4 bases removed from V and 3 bases from J, the gap between germline ends came to 4 bases. The CDR3 length is 12 residues. Germline loops: CDR1 MNHEY, CDR2 SMNVEV (reference sequence).

The chain employs TRBV7-6 and TRBJ1-6; D not resolved. Trimming left V 2 bases short and J 10 bases short, with 6 bases between. CDR1 is SGHVS and CDR2 is FNYEAQ in the germline V gene. This CDR3 is built from 12 residues. In DNA form, the CDR3 reads TGTGCCAGCAGCTTAAGAGGGTCACCCCTCCACTTT. Its protein is CASSLRGSPLHF.

The V and J genes are TRBV15 and TRBJ1-4; 8 positions match TRBD1. The trim removed 5 bases at V and 6 bases at J, leaving 8 bases unmatched. Germline V gives CDR1 LNHNV, CDR2 YYDKDF (reference sequence). The CDR3 totals 15 residues. The CDR3, as DNA: TGTGCCACCAGCTTCCGGACAGGGCTCGATGAAAAACTGTTTTTT. Its translation: CATSFRTGLDEKLFF.

The chain is built from TRBV2 and TRBJ2-7; D gene ambiguous. V dropped 8 bases and J dropped 2 bases, with 10 bases sitting between them. This CDR3 spans 12 amino acids. From germline, CDR1 is SNHLY and CDR2 FYNNEI. The CDR3 DNA reads TGTGCCAGCCTAAAATCGCCCTACGAGCAGTACTTC. This encodes CASLKSPYEQYF.

This chain uses TRBV6-5 with TRBJ2-7; the D gene is possibly TRBD1 (5 bases). This CDR3 comprises 14 residues. Looked up from germline, CDR1 is MNHEY and CDR2 is SVGAGI. V dropped 5 bases and J dropped 1 base, with 12 bases sitting between them. CDR3 amino acids: CASSRGRGSYEQYF. The CDR3 region has the DNA TGTGCCAGCAGTAGGGGAAGGGGTTCCTACGAGCAGTACTTC.

V and J are TRBV2 and TRBJ1-2; tentatively, D is TRBD1 (5 bases). V lost 6 bases to trimming and J lost 8 bases, with 22 bases between them. Germline CDR1 and CDR2: SNHLY and FYNNEI. The CDR3 has 15 amino acids. The CDR3 region has the DNA TGTGCCAGCAGCCCGAGGGAGGGGCCGGGGAGGGGCTACACCTTC. It specifies CASSPREGPGRGYTF.

This sequence joins TRBV5-6 and TRBJ2-7; TRBD2 matches 10 bases. CDR3 length: 14 residues. The V and J ends lost 3 bases and 2 bases, in that order; junction bases with no gene match: 2. Germline assignment: CDR1 SGHDT and CDR2 YYEEEE. CDR3 bases: TGTGCCAGCAGCTGGACTAGCGGACCCTACGAGCAGTACTTC. Encoded protein: CASSWTSGPYEQYF.

The rearrangement joins TRBV15 to TRBJ1-1; possible D gene TRBD1, 5 bases. The CDR3 sequence is 15 residues long. The V end was cut by 2 bases, the J end by 5 bases, with 15 bases between. Germline V gene sequence: CDR1 LNHNV, CDR2 YYDKDF (reference sequence). The CDR3 region has the DNA TGTGCCACCAGCAGAATCCTCTCAGGGCGTACTGAAGCTTTCTTT. It translates to CATSRILSGRTEAFF.

The J gene is TRBJ1-2, the V gene TRBV7-9, with 7 nucleotides matching TRBD1. Germline values: CDR1 SEHNR, CDR2 FQNEAQ (reference sequence). V shed 3 bases and J 13 bases; nucleotides not matched to a gene: 8. The CDR3 covers 12 residues. This CDR3 reads CASSFIGQESTF. CDR3 nucleotide sequence: TGTGCCAGCAGCTTTATCGGACAGGAAAGCACCTTC.

This chain joins TRBV2 and TRBJ1-2; tentatively, D is TRBD1 (5 bases). Trimming took 6 bases from V and 7 from J, leaving 12 bases between them. Germline assignment: CDR1 SNHLY and CDR2 FYNNEI. The CDR3 spans 12 residues. CDR3 DNA: TGTGCCAGCAGGCAAGACAGCATTGGCTACACCTTC. Translation gives CASRQDSIGYTF.

V usage is TRBV5-1 and J usage is TRBJ1-1; 9 positions agree with TRBD1. This CDR3 comprises 16 residues. In germline, CDR1 is SGHRS, CDR2 YFSETQ. The V and J ends lost 2 bases and 0 bases, in that order; junction bases with no gene match: 5. CDR3 in amino acids: CASSFRTGVVNTEAFF. Here the CDR3 DNA reads TGCGCCAGCAGCTTCCGGACAGGGGTGGTGAACACTGAAGCTTTCTTT. Combining the CDR3 with reference TRBV5-1 and TRBJ1-1 gives the whole variable domain KAGVTQTPRYLIKTRGQQVTLSCSPISGHRSVSWYQQTPGQGLQFLFEYFSETQRNKGNFPGRFSGRQFSNSRSEMNVSTLELGDSALYLCASSFRTGVVNTEAFFGQGTRLTVV.